The rows below give T cell receptor beta chains drawn from one sample of a study of blood T cell repertoires in COVID-19. Produced via immunoSEQ multiplex PCR; TCRdb's table is partial and in-frame only. Among about 150,000 clones listed, around 85% were seen once. The specimen was peripheral blood. The receptor source for this set is a woman aged 55-70 years with COVID-19, enrolled during active disease. CDR3s include the opening cysteine and the closing phenylalanine or tryptophan. Each record gives: V gene, D gene, clone size, J gene, CDR3 protein, CDR3 DNA. The D gene is left open where the match is weak. Size is omitted from some rows. Given values are once, few, many or a class for expanded clones.

TRBV4-3	.	.	TRBJ2-1	CASSQDFGVGDEQFF	TGCGCCAGCAGCCAAGATTTCGGGGTCGGGGATGAGCAGTTCTTC
TRBV9	TRBD1	few	TRBJ1-3	CASSVGGQGSGNTIYF	TGTGCCAGCAGCGTAGGCGGACAGGGCTCTGGAAACACCATATATTTT
TRBV7-3	TRBD2	.	TRBJ2-1	CASSGSSRGVKDEQFF	TGTGCCAGCAGCGGTAGCTCGCGGGGGGTAAAGGATGAGCAGTTCTTC
TRBV7-8	.	.	TRBJ2-1	CASSLIRHRAHEQFF	TGTGCCAGCAGCTTAATACGACACAGGGCCCATGAGCAGTTCTTC
TRBV6-5	TRBD1	once	TRBJ1-2	CASSSQGAGYTF	TGTGCCAGCAGTTCTCAGGGGGCCGGCTACACCTTC
TRBV2	.	.	TRBJ1-2	CASIPGQTYGYTF	TGTGCCAGCATACCGGGACAAACCTATGGCTACACCTTC
TRBV4-3	.	once	TRBJ2-7	CASSERTGSSYEQYF	TGCGCCAGCAGCGAACGAACAGGGAGCTCCTACGAGCAGTACTTC
TRBV2	.	.	TRBJ2-7	CASTRDWGNEQYF	TGTGCCAGCACTCGGGACTGGGGGAACGAGCAGTACTTC
TRBV11-3	TRBD1	.	TRBJ2-7	CASSSRQGPGEQYF	TGTGCCAGCAGCTCGAGACAGGGACCGGGCGAGCAGTACTTC
TRBV7-8	.	.	TRBJ1-6	CASSLEPGQNSPLHF	TGTGCCAGCAGCTTAGAGCCGGGTCAAAATTCACCCCTCCACTTT
TRBV15	TRBD2	.	TRBJ2-7	CATSRDLRRGEPYEQYF	TGTGCCACCAGCAGAGATCTCCGGCGGGGGGAGCCCTACGAGCAGTACTTC
TRBV5-4	TRBD2	.	TRBJ2-1	CASSLFSGGDNEQFF	TGTGCCAGCAGCTTGTTCAGCGGGGGGGACAATGAGCAGTTCTTC
TRBV24-1	.	once	TRBJ1-2	CATSDGSGTDYTF	TGTGCCACCAGTGATGGCTCAGGGACTGACTACACCTTC
TRBV14	.	.	TRBJ1-2	CASSEDGGEEGGYTF	TGTGCCAGCAGCGAGGACGGCGGGGAGGAGGGGGGCTACACCTTC
TRBV7-9	.	.	TRBJ1-1	CASSAQAGQDMNTEAFF	TGTGCCAGCAGCGCCCAGGCCGGACAAGACATGAACACTGAAGCTTTCTTT
TRBV7-8	.	.	TRBJ1-4	CASSLDTGQGEKLFF	TGTGCCAGCAGCTTAGATACAGGGCAAGGAGAAAAACTGTTTTTT
TRBV5-1	.	once	TRBJ2-5	CASSDPRGAGKTQYF	TGCGCCAGCAGCGACCCACGGGGGGCGGGAAAGACCCAGTACTTC
TRBV18	.	once	TRBJ1-1	CASSREGNTEAFF	TGTGCCAGCTCAAGGGAGGGAAACACTGAAGCTTTCTTT
TRBV5-1	.	.	TRBJ1-1	CASSSSQGGRTEAFF	TGCGCCAGCAGCTCGTCACAGGGAGGGAGGACTGAAGCTTTCTTT
TRBV18	.	.	TRBJ2-6	CASSPTGQNSGANVLTF	TGTGCCAGCTCACCCACGGGACAAAACTCTGGGGCCAACGTCCTGACTTTC
TRBV19	TRBD1	.	TRBJ1-1	CASDTGARTEAFF	TGTGCCAGTGACACAGGGGCGAGGACTGAAGCTTTCTTT
TRBV2	TRBD2	.	TRBJ2-3	CASSVSGLAGADTQYF	TGTGCCAGCAGTGTGTCCGGACTAGCGGGGGCAGATACGCAGTATTTT
TRBV18	TRBD1	once	TRBJ2-5	CASSPFGPDRVEGETQYF	TGTGCCAGCTCACCATTTGGCCCGGACAGGGTGGAGGGAGAGACCCAGTACTTC
TRBV5-1	TRBD1	.	TRBJ1-1	CASSSGQGRTEAFF	TGCGCCAGCAGCTCAGGACAGGGGAGGACTGAAGCTTTCTTT
TRBV25-1	.	.	TRBJ1-4	CASRTATNEKLFF	TGTGCCAGCCGGACAGCTACTAATGAAAAACTGTTTTTT
TRBV10-3	TRBD1	.	TRBJ1-1	CAISKTGDTEAFF	TGTGCCATCAGTAAAACAGGGGACACTGAAGCTTTCTTT
TRBV7-2	TRBD2	.	TRBJ2-5	CATSWAGGLLETQYF	TGTGCCACTTCCTGGGCGGGGGGGCTGTTGGAGACCCAGTACTTC
TRBV5-8	.	.	TRBJ1-5	CASSLGGGGRSNQPQHF	TGTGCCAGCAGCTTGGGTGGCGGGGGGCGTAGCAATCAGCCCCAGCATTTT
TRBV29-1	.	.	TRBJ2-5	CSVPLRTAQETQYF	TGCAGCGTGCCCCTGAGGACAGCACAAGAGACCCAGTACTTC
TRBV12-3/TRBV12-4	TRBD1	.	TRBJ2-7	CASGGQGYEQYF	TGTGCCAGCGGCGGACAGGGCTACGAGCAGTACTTC
TRBV7-2	.	.	TRBJ2-1	CASSLEAANEQFF	TGTGCCAGCAGCTTAGAAGCCGCCAATGAGCAGTTCTTC
TRBV19	.	once	TRBJ2-1	CASSQVRRNEQFF	TGTGCCAGTAGTCAAGTAAGGAGGAATGAGCAGTTCTTC
TRBV7-9	.	once	TRBJ1-1	CASSFRLNTEAFF	TGTGCCAGCAGCTTCAGGCTTAACACTGAAGCTTTCTTT
TRBV4-1	TRBD1	once	TRBJ2-3	CASSHLGQGAADTQYF	TGCGCCAGCAGCCATCTCGGGCAGGGGGCCGCAGATACGCAGTATTTT
TRBV7-2	TRBD1	.	TRBJ1-2	CASSLGDRGTSGYTF	TGTGCCAGCAGCTTAGGGGACAGGGGGACATCTGGCTACACCTTC
TRBV2	.	.	TRBJ1-6	CATRAGTVYNSPLHF	TGTGCCACCCGGGCGGGGACTGTCTATAATTCACCCCTCCACTTT
TRBV13	.	few	TRBJ2-7	CASSHVTVSYEQYF	TGTGCCAGCAGCCATGTGACAGTCTCCTACGAGCAGTACTTC
TRBV10-2	TRBD1	.	TRBJ1-5	CASSEPTGVSSDQPQHF	TGCGCCAGCAGTGAGCCCACAGGGGTTTCGTCCGATCAGCCCCAGCATTTT
TRBV19	TRBD1	.	TRBJ2-5	CASSIRDSQETQYF	TGTGCCAGTAGTATAAGGGACAGCCAAGAGACCCAGTACTTC
TRBV3-1/TRBV3-2	TRBD2	.	TRBJ2-3	CASSLGLAGANTDTQYF	TGTGCCAGCAGCCTAGGACTAGCGGGGGCCAACACAGATACGCAGTATTTT
TRBV2	TRBD2	.	TRBJ2-3	CASSESSGGFRDTQYF	TGTGCCAGCAGTGAATCTAGCGGGGGTTTCAGAGATACGCAGTATTTT
TRBV18	.	.	TRBJ1-2	CASSPGQTNYGYTF	TGTGCCAGCTCACCCGGACAGACTAACTATGGCTACACCTTC
TRBV19	.	.	TRBJ2-3	CASSIDHEGTDTQYF	TGTGCCAGTAGTATAGACCATGAGGGCACAGATACGCAGTATTTT
TRBV5-1	TRBD1	.	TRBJ2-7	CASSSPGTGKNEQYF	TGCGCCAGCAGCTCACCAGGGACAGGGAAAAACGAGCAGTACTTC
TRBV5-4	TRBD1	.	TRBJ1-6	CASSSGTGARDSPLHF	TGTGCCAGCAGCTCGGGGACAGGGGCTAGAGATTCACCCCTCCACTTT
TRBV10-1	TRBD1	.	TRBJ2-7	CASSGGQAVPYEQYF	TGCGCCAGCAGTGGGGGACAGGCCGTGCCCTACGAGCAGTACTTC
TRBV4-1	.	once	TRBJ1-2	CASSQGVEANYGYTF	TGCGCCAGCAGCCAAGGGGTGGAGGCCAACTATGGCTACACCTTC
TRBV14	TRBD2	.	TRBJ2-3	CASSQRTSGDSADTQYF	TGTGCCAGCAGCCAGAGGACTAGCGGGGATTCGGCAGATACGCAGTATTTT
TRBV4-1	TRBD2	once	TRBJ2-5	CASSQERGARETQYF	TGCGCCAGCAGCCAAGAGCGGGGGGCCCGAGAGACCCAGTACTTC
TRBV29-1	.	.	TRBJ2-3	CSVEPPRSADTQYF	TGCAGCGTTGAACCCCCACGGTCTGCAGATACGCAGTATTTT
TRBV5-6	TRBD1	.	TRBJ1-1	CASRTRDSYDLGTEAFF	TGTGCCAGCAGGACGAGGGACAGCTATGATTTGGGCACTGAAGCTTTCTTT
TRBV6-5	.	.	TRBJ2-7	CASSSTTPYSYEQYF	TGTGCCAGCAGTTCTACTACCCCGTACTCCTACGAGCAGTACTTC
TRBV10-3	.	.	TRBJ2-7	CAIRDDRYEQYF	TGTGCCATCAGGGACGACAGGTACGAGCAGTACTTC
TRBV15	TRBD1	.	TRBJ1-4	CATSRYRGSEKLFF	TGTGCCACCAGCAGATACAGGGGGTCTGAAAAACTGTTTTTT
TRBV19	.	.	TRBJ2-3	CASSALISGTDTQYF	TGTGCCAGTAGTGCCTTAATAAGCGGCACAGATACGCAGTATTTT